What follows are 8 T cell receptor beta chains derived from one specimen sequenced in a study of CD8 T cells in Susac syndrome. A quantity of about 0.5 to 1 ug RNA underwent reverse transcription using random hexamers. TCRdb redid the calling of the immunoSEQ multiplex PCR reads with MiXCR, one entry per CDR3 protein. The sample holds more than 55,000 distinct CDR3 sequences, roughly 94% seen once. Sample: CD8+ T cells from PBMCs. The source of these receptors is a human donor in good health.

The J gene is TRBJ2-2, the V gene TRBV25-1; 7 positions agree with TRBD2. The CDR3 runs 14 residues. J lost 3 bases, V lost 2 bases, and 0 bases had no gene match. Germline CDR1 and CDR2: MGHDK and SYGVNS. The CDR3 is CASSELADTGELFF. As DNA, the CDR3 is TGTGCCAGCAGTGAACTAGCGGACACCGGGGAGCTGTTTTTT.

The chain joins TRBV7-8 to TRBJ2-1, with D possibly being TRBD2 (6 bases). CDR1 and CDR2 from the germline V gene are SGHVS and FQNEAQ. V was clipped by 1 base and J by 8 bases, with 18 bases between them. The CDR3 has 16 amino acids. The CDR3 reads CASSLGDWVRLDEQFF. The CDR3 nucleotides read TGTGCCAGCAGCTTAGGGGACTGGGTAAGGTTGGATGAGCAGTTCTTC.

The chain uses TRBV5-1 and TRBJ2-7, with 7 bases aligning to TRBD2. J gave up 7 bases and V 2 bases, and 3 bases lay outside the gene matches. CDR1 is SGHRS, CDR2 YFSETQ, per germline. The CDR3 is made up of 12 amino acids. The CDR3 loop reads CASSFGEGEQYF. CDR3 coding DNA: TGCGCCAGCAGCTTTGGGGAGGGGGAGCAGTACTTC.

This clonotype was observed a single time. J is TRBJ1-4 and V is TRBV5-6; D is unclear. The CDR3 contains 15 residues. CDR1 and CDR2 (germline): SGHDT, YYEEEE. Between the trimmed V and J ends, which lost 1 base and 3 bases, there was a span of 10 bases. CDR3 region: CASSLIGGANEKLFF. CDR3 coding DNA: TGTGCCAGCAGCTTGATCGGTGGGGCTAATGAAAAACTGTTTTTT.

In this sample, this clonotype turned up once. The chain has TRBV7-9 and TRBJ2-1; D may be TRBD1 (6 bases). Germline V gene lookup returns CDR1 SEHNR and CDR2 FQNEAQ (reference sequence). The V gene lost 3 bases and the J gene lost 10 bases, with 16 bases spanning the gap. This CDR3 comprises 14 residues. The CDR3 DNA reads as TGTGCCAGCAGCTTTGGGGACACGGCTGGGGAGCAGTTCTTC. Its translation: CASSFGDTAGEQFF.

V and J are TRBV24-1 and TRBJ2-5; D possibly corresponds to TRBD1 (6 bases). Germline values: CDR1 KGHDR, CDR2 SFDVKD. This CDR3 is 17 amino acids long. The V gene lost 0 bases and the J gene lost 3 bases, with 16 bases spanning the gap. CDR3 amino acids: CATSDLPGGAGEETQYF. CDR3 nucleotides: TGTGCCACCAGTGATTTGCCCGGCGGCGCAGGGGAAGAGACCCAGTACTTC.

This clonotype came up once. The V and J genes are TRBV9 and TRBJ2-3, with D possibly TRBD2 on 7 matching bases. The CDR3 is 15 amino acids. V lost 3 bases and J lost 1, with 12 bases in between. Looked up from germline, CDR1 is SGDLS and CDR2 is YYNGEE. Here the CDR3 reads CASSEGGFGTDTQYF. The CDR3 nucleotides are TGTGCCAGCAGCGAGGGGGGGTTTGGCACAGATACGCAGTATTTT. The entire variable domain, with the rest obtained from reference TRBV9 and TRBJ2-3, is as follows: DSGVTQTPKHLITATGQRVTLRCSPRSGDLSVYWYQQSLDQGLQFLIQYYNGEERAKGNILERFSAQQFPDLHSELNLSSLELGDSALYFCASSEGGFGTDTQYFGPGTRLTVL.

This chain uses TRBV3-1 with TRBJ2-1; the D gene is possibly TRBD2 (5 bases). V lost 7 bases and J 8 bases, leaving 12 bases between the germline ends. The CDR3 loop spans 12 amino acids. Looked up from germline, CDR1 is LGHDT and CDR2 is YNNKEL (reference sequence). CDR3 nucleotide sequence: TGTGCCAGCAAGCTAGCCGGCGATGAGCAGTTCTTC. Its protein product is CASKLAGDEQFF.